The rows below give T cell receptor beta chains drawn from one sample of a study of T cell repertoires in cytomegalovirus infection. Their specific antigens are unknown. A single record per CDR3 protein comes from TCRdb applying MiXCR to the reads. The sample shows some 920,000 distinct CDR3 sequences, about a third of them seen only once. Sequenced here: cultured CD8+ T cells from PBMCs, sampled from culture after CMV antigen stimulation. Receptors were obtained from a human donor in good health (CMV status not recorded). Some clones in this sample may be carry-over from other donors' samples. Both conserved end residues are part of each CDR3. D genes are given only for firm matches. Not every row has a clone size; where given, it reads once, few, many or a size class.

j_call	v_call	clone_size	d_call	cdr3_aa	cdr3_nt
TRBJ2-4	TRBV6-1	many	-	CASSSGDALAKNIQYF	TGTGCCAGCAGTTCAGGGGACGCCCTAGCCAAAAACATTCAGTACTTC
TRBJ1-5	TRBV24-1	-	-	CATSDLPRPYSNQPQHF	TGTGCCACCAGTGATTTGCCCAGACCATATAGCAATCAGCCCCAGCATTTT
TRBJ2-1	TRBV7-9	few	-	CASSALEDAEQFF	TGTGCCAGCAGCGCCTTAGAGGACGCTGAGCAGTTCTTC
TRBJ2-7	TRBV6-1	-	-	CASSEVDSTVYEQYF	TGTGCCAGCAGTGAGGTGGACAGTACTGTCTACGAGCAGTACTTC
TRBJ2-1	TRBV28	-	TRBD2	CASSFKRGAINEQFF	TGTGCCAGCAGTTTCAAGCGGGGGGCCATCAATGAGCAGTTCTTC
TRBJ1-1	TRBV6-5	many	-	CASSYIRGALAEAFF	TGTGCCAGCAGTTACATTCGAGGGGCACTTGCTGAAGCTTTCTTT
TRBJ1-2	TRBV9	-	-	CASSPERPYTF	TGTGCCAGCAGCCCCGAAAGGCCCTACACCTTC
TRBJ2-6	TRBV27	few	-	CATNSGANVLTF	TGTGCCACTAATTCCGGGGCCAACGTCCTGACTTTC
TRBJ1-5	TRBV19	few	TRBD1	CASNPTGQGRNQPQHF	TGTGCCAGTAACCCTACGGGACAGGGGAGGAATCAGCCCCAGCATTTT
TRBJ2-1	TRBV12-3/TRBV12-4	-	TRBD1	CASSLTGNSYNEQFF	TGTGCCAGCAGTTTGACAGGGAACTCCTACAATGAGCAGTTCTTC
TRBJ1-1	TRBV12-3/TRBV12-4	-	-	CAGSPTVGNTEAFF	TGTGCCGGCAGTCCAACGGTTGGGAACACTGAAGCTTTCTTT
TRBJ1-2	TRBV3-1	few	-	CASSPFLSVNGYTF	TGTGCCAGCAGCCCCTTCCTGAGTGTCAATGGCTACACCTTC
TRBJ1-2	TRBV6-6	few	-	CASTPVLAGAYGYTF	TGTGCCAGCACCCCTGTATTGGCAGGTGCCTATGGCTACACCTTC
TRBJ1-2	TRBV29-1	-	-	CSDARDYGYTF	TGCAGTGATGCCAGAGACTATGGCTACACCTTC
TRBJ2-1	TRBV7-6	many	-	CASSLTPLTDNEQFF	TGTGCCAGCAGTTTGACTCCCTTAACAGACAATGAGCAGTTCTTC
TRBJ1-2	TRBV7-9	many	-	CASIPPGPNYGYTF	TGTGCCAGCATCCCACCCGGGCCGAACTATGGCTACACCTTC
TRBJ2-1	TRBV7-4	-	TRBD2	CASSFLLAGGYNEQFF	TGTGCCAGCAGCTTCCTCTTAGCGGGGGGCTACAATGAGCAGTTCTTC
TRBJ1-1	TRBV12-3/TRBV12-4	-	-	CASSTSVNTEAFF	TGTGCCAGCAGCACCAGCGTGAACACTGAAGCTTTCTTT
TRBJ2-1	TRBV7-9	few	TRBD2	CASSPRGTNEQFF	TGTGCCAGCAGCCCGCGGGGGACCAATGAGCAGTTCTTC
TRBJ2-2	TRBV27	few	-	CASSVREGTGELFF	TGTGCCAGCAGTGTCAGGGAAGGCACCGGGGAGCTGTTTTTT
TRBJ2-5	TRBV12-3/TRBV12-4	few	-	CASSLDRLWTQYF	TGTGCCAGCAGTTTAGACAGACTATGGACCCAGTACTTC
TRBJ1-5	TRBV6-1	-	-	CASSLGQPSNQPQHF	TGTGCCAGCAGCCTAGGGCAGCCTAGCAATCAGCCCCAGCATTTT